Presented here are 25 T cell receptor beta chains from one specimen sequenced in a study of blood T cells in healthy people across ages. Primers used in a second PCR of roughly 6 to 12 cycles were a sample-barcoded 5' primer and a J-beta primer mix. TCRdb reanalysed the 5' RACE reads using MiXCR and keeps one entry per CDR3 protein. The sample consists of approximately 1,100,000 distinct CDR3 sequences, over 35% of them appearing once. The sample comprised blood. The source is a woman aged 60-75 years in good health.

This rearrangement joins TRBV5-1 to TRBJ2-1; 12 nucleotides align to TRBD1. Germline assignment: CDR1 SGHRS and CDR2 YFSETQ. The CDR3 runs to 16 residues. Germline trimming cut 0 bases from V and 7 bases from J; bases unmatched to any gene: 5. The DNA for the CDR3 is TGCGCCAGCAGCTTGGCCGGGACAGGGGGCTTTAATGAGCAGTTCTTC. It codes for CASSLAGTGGFNEQFF.

The rearrangement joins TRBV10-2 to TRBJ1-5; tentative D call: TRBD1 (5 bases). In germline, CDR1 is WSHSY, CDR2 SAAADI. Trimming took 2 bases from V and 3 from J, leaving 11 bases between them. This CDR3 is 15 amino acids long. The CDR3 bases are TGCGCCAGCAGTGAGGCGAGGGGTTCCAATCAGCCCCAGCATTTT. Amino acid sequence: CASSEARGSNQPQHF.

V gene TRBV5-1 combines with J gene TRBJ1-1, with TRBD1 matching over 8 bases. The CDR3 is 14 amino acids. Germline V gives CDR1 SGHRS, CDR2 YFSETQ. V trimming: 3 bases; J trimming: 0 bases; junction bases outside the gene matches: 1. CDR3 residues: CASSSTGVNTEAFF. In nucleotides, the CDR3 is TGCGCCAGCAGCTCGACAGGGGTGAACACTGAAGCTTTCTTT.

The chain links TRBV29-1 to TRBJ1-2, with TRBD1 matching 7 bases. Germline CDR1 SQVTM, CDR2 ANQGSEA. The V and J ends lost 4 bases and 3 bases, in that order; junction bases with no gene match: 2. The CDR3 runs 12 residues. CDR3 sequence reads: CSVAGGDYGYTF. In DNA, the CDR3 is TGCAGCGTTGCAGGGGGGGACTATGGCTACACCTTC.

V is TRBV9 and J is TRBJ2-3; 8 bases agree with TRBD1. This CDR3 has 16 amino acids. V was clipped by 2 bases and J by 2 bases; unmatched bases: 7. Looked up from germline, CDR1 is SGDLS and CDR2 is YYNGEE. CDR3: CASSVRPGGSTDTQYF. The CDR3 DNA follows: TGTGCCAGCAGCGTTCGGCCAGGGGGCTCCACAGATACGCAGTATTTT.

The chain is built from TRBV29-1 and TRBJ1-4, with a weak D call TRBD1 (6 bases). Germline V CDR1 and CDR2: SQVTM, ANQGSEA. Trimming removed 4 bases from V and 5 bases from J, with 11 bases in between. This CDR3 comprises 13 residues. The CDR3 nucleotides read TGCAGCGTTGTGGTAGGGGGGAATGAAAAACTGTTTTTT. Protein: CSVVVGGNEKLFF.

The gene calls are TRBV4-2 and TRBJ1-6; D is unresolved. CDR1 is LGHNA and CDR2 is YNFKEQ in the germline V gene. The germline V and J ends were trimmed by 0 bases and 7 bases, with 4 bases remaining between them. This CDR3 has 13 residues. The CDR3 region is CASSQDINSPLHF. CDR3 coding DNA: TGTGCCAGCAGCCAAGATATAAATTCACCCCTCCACTTT.

The table lists this clonotype with a few counts. The chain joins TRBV20-1 to TRBJ1-5; TRBD1 agrees at 8 bases. Germline-derived CDR1 and CDR2 are DFQATT and SNEGSKA (reference sequence). The CDR3 runs to 13 residues. With 5 bases clipped from V and 0 bases from J, the junction kept 0 bases outside the gene matches. The CDR3 region is CSAGQGSNQPQHF. In nucleotides, the CDR3 is TGCAGTGCTGGACAGGGTAGCAATCAGCCCCAGCATTTT.

This clonotype was detected a few times. The chain recombines TRBV20-1 with TRBJ2-3; a weak D match, TRBD1 (5 bases). Per germline, CDR1 DFQATT and CDR2 SNEGSKA (reference sequence). V was clipped by 0 bases and J by 2 bases, with 12 bases between them. The CDR3 spans 15 residues. For the CDR3, the DNA is TGCAGTGCTAGAGATCGACAGTCCCACACAGATACGCAGTATTTT. It specifies CSARDRQSHTDTQYF.

This chain connects TRBV7-6 to TRBJ2-3; 10 nucleotides line up with TRBD2. This CDR3 comprises 14 residues. Germline V gene data show CDR1 as SGHVS and CDR2 as FNYEAQ. The ends lost 11 bases at V and 4 bases at J; junction bases unmatched: 9. This CDR3 reads CARKAGGPADTQYF. Here the CDR3 DNA reads TGTGCCCGAAAAGCGGGAGGGCCGGCAGATACGCAGTATTTT.

The chain has TRBV6-5 and TRBJ2-1; 14 nucleotides agree with TRBD2. Per germline, CDR1 MNHEY and CDR2 SVGAGI. Germline trimming cut 5 bases from V and 12 bases from J; bases unmatched to any gene: 12. CDR3 size: 16 residues. The CDR3 nucleotides read TGTGCCAGCAGTCCAAACAGGGGACTAGCGGGAGTGGGGCAGTTCTTC. It is translated as CASSPNRGLAGVGQFF.

The rearrangement uses TRBV13 and TRBJ2-3; no reliable D call. V lost 2 bases to trimming and J lost 1 base, with 16 bases between them. The CDR3 is 17 amino acids. The germline gives CDR1 PRHDT, CDR2 FYEKMQ (reference sequence). The CDR3 DNA sequence: TGTGCCAGCAGCTTAAGCAGGATGTGGGGTGGCACAGATACGCAGTATTTT. Its translation: CASSLSRMWGGTDTQYF.

Concerning this clonotype itself: A much more abundant neighbour one base away suggests this may be a read error. V gene TRBV9 combines with J gene TRBJ2-1; weak D call: TRBD2 (5 bases). From germline, CDR1 is SGDLS and CDR2 YYNGEE. This CDR3 is 15 amino acids long. The ends were cut back, 4 bases at V and 3 bases at J, with 14 bases in the middle. DNA for the CDR3: TGTGCCAGCAGCACTATCGGGAACAGCTACAATGAGCAGTTCTTC. Protein: CASSTIGNSYNEQFF. Full variable domain (outside the CDR3, taken from reference TRBV9 and TRBJ2-1): DSGVTQTPKHLITATGQRVTLRCSPRSGDLSVYWYQQSLDQGLQFLIQYYNGEERAKGNILERFSAQQFPDLHSELNLSSLELGDSALYFCASSTIGNSYNEQFFGPGTRLTVL.

The chain uses TRBV12-3 or TRBV12-4 and TRBJ2-1; D possibly corresponds to TRBD2 (6 bases). The V and J ends lost 7 bases and 7 bases respectively, with 17 bases between them. The CDR3 runs to 14 residues. The CDR3 region is CASKSSAKSNEQFF. The CDR3 coding sequence is TGTGCCAGCAAATCTAGCGCCAAGAGTAATGAGCAGTTCTTC.

V usage is TRBV10-3 and J usage is TRBJ1-6; D is unresolved. CDR1 and CDR2 (germline): ENHRY, SYGVKD. The germline V and J ends were trimmed by 3 bases and 7 bases, with 4 bases remaining between them. This CDR3 has 12 amino acids. In DNA, the CDR3 is TGTGCCATCAGTGACAGAAATTCACCCCTCCACTTT. Its protein product is CAISDRNSPLHF.

This clonotype occurred a few times. The chain joins TRBV29-1 to TRBJ1-1; 7 nucleotides match TRBD1. Germline values: CDR1 SQVTM, CDR2 ANQGSEA. The CDR3 loop spans 12 amino acids. With V trimmed by 0 bases and J by 11 bases, 6 bases remained unmatched. CDR3 sequence reads: CSVEDEGAVAFF. In DNA form, the CDR3 reads TGCAGCGTTGAAGATGAGGGGGCAGTTGCTTTCTTT.

This rearrangement joins TRBV25-1 to TRBJ2-3, with D unresolved. The germline gives CDR1 MGHDK, CDR2 SYGVNS. Trimming left V 2 bases short and J 2 bases short, with 14 bases between. The length of the CDR3 is 16 residues. The CDR3 nucleotides are TGTGCCAGCAGTGAAGGTCCCGGACGATACACAGATACGCAGTATTTT. As protein: CASSEGPGRYTDTQYF.

The chain recombines TRBV4-1 with TRBJ2-5, with a tentative D call TRBD1 (6 bases). The end of the DNA fits TRBJ2-7 better, so the J call may be wrong. Germline V gives CDR1 MGHRA, CDR2 YSYEKL. The CDR3 loop spans 14 amino acids. DNA of the CDR3: TGCGCCAGCAGCCAGCGCCCGCCAGGGGCCGAGCAGTACTTC. Protein: CASSQRPPGAEQYF.

The chain employs TRBV29-1 and TRBJ1-1, with D possibly matching TRBD1 (5 bases). Germline-derived CDR1 and CDR2 are SQVTM and ANQGSEA. The CDR3 sequence is 11 residues long. V lost 5 bases, J lost 6 bases, and 10 bases lay in between. CDR3 amino acids: CSVWGGSEAFF. CDR3 DNA: TGCAGCGTTTGGGGGGGGTCTGAAGCTTTCTTT.

A word on this clonotype: A much larger clonotype is one base distant, so this may be a read error. The chain uses TRBV6-5 and TRBJ2-3; tentatively, D is TRBD2 (6 bases). V shed 10 bases and J shed 3 bases, with 11 bases lying between them. Germline CDR1 MNHEY, CDR2 SVGAGI. This CDR3 region has 12 residues. CDR3 sequence: CAITSPTDTQYF. CDR3 nucleotides: TGTGCCATCACTAGCCCTACAGATACGCAGTATTTT.

This clonotype has more than one count but fewer than ten. This chain links TRBV5-1 with TRBJ2-3, with TRBD2 as a possible D gene (6 bases). The CDR3 is 14 amino acids. V was cut by 3 bases and J by 7 bases, with 15 bases left in between. The V gene's germline CDR1 is SGHRS and CDR2 YFSETQ. This CDR3 is CASSYYNSGNTQYF. The CDR3 DNA sequence: TGCGCCAGCAGCTACTACAATAGCGGAAATACGCAGTATTTT.

The chain joins TRBV2 to TRBJ2-3; 11 bases match TRBD2. The germline V gene encodes CDR1 SNHLY and CDR2 FYNNEI. The CDR3 runs 15 residues. V was clipped by 6 bases and J by 4 bases; unmatched bases: 6. CDR3 sequence (DNA): TGTGCCAGCAGCCCGGGACTAGCGGATGCAGATACGCAGTATTTT. This translates into CASSPGLADADTQYF.

This chain links TRBV7-2 with TRBJ2-3; D gene unclear. The V gene's germline CDR1 is SGHTA and CDR2 FQGNSA. V was cut by 1 base and J by 8 bases, with 7 bases left in between. This CDR3 spans 12 amino acids. The CDR3 DNA sequence: TGTGCCAGCAGCTTAGAGGATACTACGCAGTATTTT. Amino acids: CASSLEDTTQYF.

The rearrangement links TRBV7-9 to TRBJ2-7, with D possibly matching TRBD2 (6 bases). CDR1 is SEHNR, CDR2 FQNEAQ, per germline (reference sequence). V lost 3 bases to trimming and J lost 3 bases, with 30 bases between them. The CDR3 extends over 20 amino acids. CDR3 bases: TGTGCCAGCAGCTTTGCAGCGGACATTAGGGGAGGCCTGGCGGGCTACGAGCAGTACTTC. The encoded protein is CASSFAADIRGGLAGYEQYF.

At least ten counts were recorded for this clonotype. V gene TRBV7-2 combines with J gene TRBJ2-7; the D is unclear. CDR1 and CDR2 from the germline V gene are SGHTA and FQGNSA. The CDR3 covers 12 residues. The ends were cut back, 3 bases at V and 3 bases at J, with 6 bases in the middle. Written as DNA, the CDR3 is TGTGCCAGCAGCTTGATAAACTACGAGCAGTACTTC. Protein: CASSLINYEQYF. Looking up the rest from reference TRBV7-2 and TRBJ2-7 gives the full variable domain: GAGVSQSPSNKVTEKGKDVELRCDPISGHTALYWYRQSLGQGLEFLIYFQGNSAPDKSGLPSDRFSAERTGGSVSTLTIQRTQQEDSAVYLCASSLINYEQYFGPGTRLTVT.